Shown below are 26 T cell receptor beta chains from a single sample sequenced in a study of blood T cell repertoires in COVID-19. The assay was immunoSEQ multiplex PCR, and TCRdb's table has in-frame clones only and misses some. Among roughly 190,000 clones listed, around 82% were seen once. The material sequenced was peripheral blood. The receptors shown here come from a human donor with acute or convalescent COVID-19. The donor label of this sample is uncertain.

CDR3 sequence reads: CASSSLRATDTQYF. The CDR3 DNA sequence: TGCGCCAGCAGCTCTCTACGAGCCACAGATACGCAGTATTTT. J is TRBJ2-3 and V is TRBV5-1; no clear D gene. This CDR3 is 14 amino acids long. V lost 3 bases, J lost 2 bases, and 10 bases lay in between. Germline CDR1 and CDR2: SGHRS and YFSETQ.

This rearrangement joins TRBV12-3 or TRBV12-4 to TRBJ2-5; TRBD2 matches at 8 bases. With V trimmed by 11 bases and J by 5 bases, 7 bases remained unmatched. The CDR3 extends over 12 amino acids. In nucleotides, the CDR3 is TGTGCCTCGGGGGGGCCCAGGGAGACCCAGTACTTC. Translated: CASGGPRETQYF.

DNA for the CDR3: TGTGCCAGCAGTGACTCCCGGGATTCACCCCTCCACTTT. Translating gives CASSDSRDSPLHF. This sequence joins TRBV6-4 and TRBJ1-6; the D is unclear. This CDR3 has 13 residues. The V end lost 0 bases, the J end lost 8 bases, and 5 bases lay between the germline ends. CDR1 and CDR2 (germline): MRHNA, SNTAGT.

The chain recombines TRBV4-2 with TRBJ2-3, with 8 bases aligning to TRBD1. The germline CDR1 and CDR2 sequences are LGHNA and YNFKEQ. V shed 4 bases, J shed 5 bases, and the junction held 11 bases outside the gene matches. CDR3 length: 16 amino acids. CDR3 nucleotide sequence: TGTGCCAGCAGCCTCCCGACAGGGGAGGATGTAGATACGCAGTATTTT. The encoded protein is CASSLPTGEDVDTQYF.

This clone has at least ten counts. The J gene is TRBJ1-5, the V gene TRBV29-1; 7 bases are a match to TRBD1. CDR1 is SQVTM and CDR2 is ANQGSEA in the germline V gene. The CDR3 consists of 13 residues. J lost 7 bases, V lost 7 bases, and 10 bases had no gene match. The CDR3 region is CSALTPGGQPQHF. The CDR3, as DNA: TGCAGCGCTTTGACCCCAGGGGGGCAGCCCCAGCATTTT.

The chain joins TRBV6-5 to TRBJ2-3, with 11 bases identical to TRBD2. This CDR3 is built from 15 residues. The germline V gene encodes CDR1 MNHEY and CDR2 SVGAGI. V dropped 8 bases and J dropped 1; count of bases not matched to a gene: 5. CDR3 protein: CASALAGEGTDTQYF. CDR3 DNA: TGTGCCAGCGCACTAGCGGGGGAGGGCACAGATACGCAGTATTTT.

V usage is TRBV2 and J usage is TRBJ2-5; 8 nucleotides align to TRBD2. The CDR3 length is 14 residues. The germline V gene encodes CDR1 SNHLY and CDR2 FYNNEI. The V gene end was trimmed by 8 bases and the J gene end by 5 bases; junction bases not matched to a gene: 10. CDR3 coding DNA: TGTGCCAGCGGGGACGGGGGGGGGCGGGAGACCCAGTACTTC. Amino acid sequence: CASGDGGGRETQYF.

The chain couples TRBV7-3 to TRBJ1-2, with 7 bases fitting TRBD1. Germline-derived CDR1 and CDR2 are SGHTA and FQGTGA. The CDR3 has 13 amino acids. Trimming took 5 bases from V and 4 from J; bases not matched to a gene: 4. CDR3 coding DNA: TGTGCCAGCAGCACTGACAGGGTCTATGGCTACACCTTC. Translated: CASSTDRVYGYTF.

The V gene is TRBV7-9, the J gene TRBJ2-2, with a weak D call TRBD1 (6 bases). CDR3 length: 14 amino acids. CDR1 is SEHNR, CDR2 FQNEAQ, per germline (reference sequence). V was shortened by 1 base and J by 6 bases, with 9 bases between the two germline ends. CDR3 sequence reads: CASSLESGAGELFF. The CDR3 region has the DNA TGTGCCAGCAGCTTAGAATCAGGGGCCGGGGAGCTGTTTTTT.

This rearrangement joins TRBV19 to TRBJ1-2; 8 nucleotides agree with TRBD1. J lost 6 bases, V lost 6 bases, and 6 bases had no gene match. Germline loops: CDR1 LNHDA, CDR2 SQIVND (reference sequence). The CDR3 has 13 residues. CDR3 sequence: CASSPTGVNGYTF. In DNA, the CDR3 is TGTGCCAGTAGCCCGACAGGGGTGAATGGCTACACCTTC.

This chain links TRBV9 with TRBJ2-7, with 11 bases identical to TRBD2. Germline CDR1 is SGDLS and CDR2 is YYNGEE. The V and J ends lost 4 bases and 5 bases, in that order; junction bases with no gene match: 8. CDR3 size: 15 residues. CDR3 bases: TGTGCCAGCAGCTTTCATAGCGGGAGGGCCGACGAGCAGTACTTC. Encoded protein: CASSFHSGRADEQYF. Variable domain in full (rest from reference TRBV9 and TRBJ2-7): DSGVTQTPKHLITATGQRVTLRCSPRSGDLSVYWYQQSLDQGLQFLIQYYNGEERAKGNILERFSAQQFPDLHSELNLSSLELGDSALYFCASSFHSGRADEQYFGPGTRLTVT.

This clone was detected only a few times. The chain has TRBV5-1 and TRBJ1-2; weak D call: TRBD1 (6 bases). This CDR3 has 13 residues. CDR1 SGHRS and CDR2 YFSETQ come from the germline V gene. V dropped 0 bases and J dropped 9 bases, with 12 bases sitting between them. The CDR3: CASSLVPRGSYTF. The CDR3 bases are TGCGCCAGCAGCTTGGTACCCAGGGGAAGCTACACCTTC.

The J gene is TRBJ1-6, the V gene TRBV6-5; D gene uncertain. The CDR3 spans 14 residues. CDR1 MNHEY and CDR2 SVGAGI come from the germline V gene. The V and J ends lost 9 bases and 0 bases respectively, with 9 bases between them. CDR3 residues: CASQAGSYNSPLHF. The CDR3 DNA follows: TGTGCCAGTCAGGCTGGCTCCTATAATTCACCCCTCCACTTT.

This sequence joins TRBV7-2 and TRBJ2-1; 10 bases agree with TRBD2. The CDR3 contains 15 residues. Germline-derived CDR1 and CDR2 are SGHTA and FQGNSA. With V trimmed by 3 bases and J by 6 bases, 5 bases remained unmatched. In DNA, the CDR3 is TGTGCCAGCAGCTTCACCAGCGGGGGGGGCAATGAGCAGTTCTTC. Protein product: CASSFTSGGGNEQFF. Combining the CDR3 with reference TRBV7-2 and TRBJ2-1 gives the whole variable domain GAGVSQSPSNKVTEKGKDVELRCDPISGHTALYWYRQSLGQGLEFLIYFQGNSAPDKSGLPSDRFSAERTGGSVSTLTIQRTQQEDSAVYLCASSFTSGGGNEQFFGPGTRLTVL.

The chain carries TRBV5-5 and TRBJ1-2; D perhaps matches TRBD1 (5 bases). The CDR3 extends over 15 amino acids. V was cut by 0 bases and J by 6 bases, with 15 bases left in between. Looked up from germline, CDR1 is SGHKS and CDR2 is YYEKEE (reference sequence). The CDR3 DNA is TGTGCCAGCAGCTTGGCTGTCAGGGAAATTCATGGCTACACCTTC. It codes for CASSLAVREIHGYTF.

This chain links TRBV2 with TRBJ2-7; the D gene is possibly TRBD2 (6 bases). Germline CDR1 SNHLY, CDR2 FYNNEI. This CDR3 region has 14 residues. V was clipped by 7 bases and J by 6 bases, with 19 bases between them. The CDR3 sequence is CASTIVGDLGEQYF. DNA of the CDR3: TGTGCCAGCACCATTGTGGGGGACTTGGGCGAGCAGTACTTC.

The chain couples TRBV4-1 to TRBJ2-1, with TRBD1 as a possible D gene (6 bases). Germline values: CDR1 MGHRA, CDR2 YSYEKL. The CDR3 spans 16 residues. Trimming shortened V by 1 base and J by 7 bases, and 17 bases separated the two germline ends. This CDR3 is CASSQVLFLQGNEQFF. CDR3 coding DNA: TGCGCCAGCAGCCAAGTACTATTCCTACAGGGAAATGAGCAGTTCTTC.

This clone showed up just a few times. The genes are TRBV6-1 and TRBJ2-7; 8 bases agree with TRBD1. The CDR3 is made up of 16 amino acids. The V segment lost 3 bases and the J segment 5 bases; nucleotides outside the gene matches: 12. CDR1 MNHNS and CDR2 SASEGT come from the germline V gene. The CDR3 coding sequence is TGTGCCAGCAGTGAGGGAGGTAGCAGGGGGCTCCACGAGCAGTACTTC. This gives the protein CASSEGGSRGLHEQYF.

CDR3 DNA: TGCAGCGCCCCTTCGGGGGTCCATGAGCAGTTCTTC. Protein: CSAPSGVHEQFF. This chain joins TRBV29-1 and TRBJ2-1; possibly TRBD2 for D (6 bases). Germline V CDR1 and CDR2: SQVTM, ANQGSEA. There are 12 residues in the CDR3. The germline V and J ends were trimmed by 7 bases and 8 bases, with 15 bases remaining between them.

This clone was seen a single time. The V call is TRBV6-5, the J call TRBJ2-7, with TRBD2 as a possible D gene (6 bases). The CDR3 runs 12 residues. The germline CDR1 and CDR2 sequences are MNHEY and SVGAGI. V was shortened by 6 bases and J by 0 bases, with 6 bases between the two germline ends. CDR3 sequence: CASRGLSYEQYF. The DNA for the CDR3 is TGTGCCAGCAGGGGACTCTCCTACGAGCAGTACTTC.

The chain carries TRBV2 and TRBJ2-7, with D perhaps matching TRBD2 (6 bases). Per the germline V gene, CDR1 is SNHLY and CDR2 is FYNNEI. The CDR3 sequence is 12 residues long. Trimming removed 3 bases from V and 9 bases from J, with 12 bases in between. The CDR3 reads CASSDDQGGQYF. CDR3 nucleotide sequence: TGTGCCAGCAGTGACGACCAGGGAGGGCAGTACTTC.

The DNA of the CDR3 is TGTGCCAGCAGGGGGACTAGCGCTACCTACGAGCAGTACTTC. Translating it yields CASRGTSATYEQYF. V and J are TRBV3-1 (or the pseudogene TRBV3-2) and TRBJ2-7, with 10 bases fitting TRBD2. The germline V gene has CDR1 LGHDT and CDR2 YNNKEL (reference sequence). The CDR3 runs 14 residues. The J segment lost 2 bases and the V segment lost 6 bases, leaving 4 bases of the junction unmatched.

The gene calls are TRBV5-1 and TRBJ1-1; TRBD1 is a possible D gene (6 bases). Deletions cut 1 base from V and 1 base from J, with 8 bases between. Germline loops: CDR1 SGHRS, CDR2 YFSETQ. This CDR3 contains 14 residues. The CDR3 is CASSLKGENTEAFF. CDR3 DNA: TGCGCCAGCAGCTTGAAGGGGGAGAACACTGAAGCTTTCTTT. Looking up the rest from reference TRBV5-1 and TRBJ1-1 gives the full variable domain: KAGVTQTPRYLIKTRGQQVTLSCSPISGHRSVSWYQQTPGQGLQFLFEYFSETQRNKGNFPGRFSGRQFSNSRSEMNVSTLELGDSALYLCASSLKGENTEAFFGQGTRLTVV.

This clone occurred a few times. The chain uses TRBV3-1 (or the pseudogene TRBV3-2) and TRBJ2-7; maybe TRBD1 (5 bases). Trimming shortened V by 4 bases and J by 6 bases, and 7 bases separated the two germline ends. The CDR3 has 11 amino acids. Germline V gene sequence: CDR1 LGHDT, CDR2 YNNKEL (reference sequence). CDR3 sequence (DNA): TGTGCCAGCAGCCGACAGTCCGAGCAGTACTTC. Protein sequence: CASSRQSEQYF.

The CDR3 nucleotides read TGTGCCAGCAGTGACACATTGACATCCCGCACAGATACGCAGTATTTT. Translated: CASSDTLTSRTDTQYF. The V and J genes are TRBV6-1 and TRBJ2-3; D gene ambiguous. Germline values: CDR1 MNHNS, CDR2 SASEGT. CDR3 size: 16 residues. V dropped 3 bases and J dropped 1 base, with 14 bases sitting between them.

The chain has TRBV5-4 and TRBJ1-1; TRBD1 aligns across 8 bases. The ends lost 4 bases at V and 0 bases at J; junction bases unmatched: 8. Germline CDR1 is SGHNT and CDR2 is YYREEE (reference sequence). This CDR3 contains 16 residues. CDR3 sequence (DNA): TGTGCCAGCAGCCGAGGGAGACAGGGGATGAACACTGAAGCTTTCTTT. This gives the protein CASSRGRQGMNTEAFF.